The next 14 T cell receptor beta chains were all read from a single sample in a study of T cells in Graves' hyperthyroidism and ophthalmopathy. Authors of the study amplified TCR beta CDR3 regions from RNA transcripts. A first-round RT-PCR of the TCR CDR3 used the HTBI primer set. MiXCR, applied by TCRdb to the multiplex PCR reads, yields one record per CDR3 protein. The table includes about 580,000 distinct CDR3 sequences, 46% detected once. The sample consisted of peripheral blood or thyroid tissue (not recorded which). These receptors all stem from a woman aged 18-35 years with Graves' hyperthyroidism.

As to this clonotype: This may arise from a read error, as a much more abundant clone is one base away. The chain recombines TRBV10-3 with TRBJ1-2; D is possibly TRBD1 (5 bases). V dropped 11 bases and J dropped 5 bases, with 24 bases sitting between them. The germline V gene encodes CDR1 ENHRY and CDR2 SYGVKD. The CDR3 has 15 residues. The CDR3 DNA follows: TGTGCCGGCAGCCCTCCGGGGACGGCAGCTTATGGCTACACCTTC. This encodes CAGSPPGTAAYGYTF.

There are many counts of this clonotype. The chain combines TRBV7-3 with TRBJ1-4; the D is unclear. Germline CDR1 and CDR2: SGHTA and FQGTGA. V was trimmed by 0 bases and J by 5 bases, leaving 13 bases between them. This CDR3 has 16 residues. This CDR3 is CASSLTEAGPNEKLFF. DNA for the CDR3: TGTGCCAGCAGCTTAACAGAGGCAGGACCCAATGAAAAACTGTTTTTT. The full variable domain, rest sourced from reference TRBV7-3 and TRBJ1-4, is GAGVSQTPSNKVTEKGKYVELRCDPISGHTALYWYRQSLGQGPEFLIYFQGTGAADDSGLPNDRFFAVRPEGSVSTLKIQRTERGDSAVYLCASSLTEAGPNEKLFFGSGTQLSVL.

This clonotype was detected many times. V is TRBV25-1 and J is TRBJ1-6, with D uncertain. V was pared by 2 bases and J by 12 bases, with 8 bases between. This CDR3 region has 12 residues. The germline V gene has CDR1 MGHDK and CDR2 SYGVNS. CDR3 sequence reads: CASSERGGPLHF. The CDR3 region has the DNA TGTGCCAGCAGTGAACGGGGAGGACCCCTCCACTTT.

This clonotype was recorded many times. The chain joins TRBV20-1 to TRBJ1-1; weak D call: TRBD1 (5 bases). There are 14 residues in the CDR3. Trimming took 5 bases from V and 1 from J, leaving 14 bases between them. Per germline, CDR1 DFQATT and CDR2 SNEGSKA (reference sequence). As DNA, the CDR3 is TGCAGTGCTCGCCCCGGGGCAGCGAACACTGAAGCTTTCTTT. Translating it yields CSARPGAANTEAFF.

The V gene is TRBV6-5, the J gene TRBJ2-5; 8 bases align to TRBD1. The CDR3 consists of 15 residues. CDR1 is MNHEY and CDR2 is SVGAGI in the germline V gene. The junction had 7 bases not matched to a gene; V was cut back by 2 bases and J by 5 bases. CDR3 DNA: TGTGCCAGCAGTTACGGCAGGGGGCCTGGGGAGACCCAGTACTTC. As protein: CASSYGRGPGETQYF.

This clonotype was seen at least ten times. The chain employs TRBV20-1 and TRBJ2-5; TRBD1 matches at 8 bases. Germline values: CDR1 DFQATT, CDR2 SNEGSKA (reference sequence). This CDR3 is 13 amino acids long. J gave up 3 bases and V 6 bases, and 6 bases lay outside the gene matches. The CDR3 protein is CSAPDRAKETQYF. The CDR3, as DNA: TGCAGTGCCCCGGACAGGGCCAAAGAGACCCAGTACTTC.

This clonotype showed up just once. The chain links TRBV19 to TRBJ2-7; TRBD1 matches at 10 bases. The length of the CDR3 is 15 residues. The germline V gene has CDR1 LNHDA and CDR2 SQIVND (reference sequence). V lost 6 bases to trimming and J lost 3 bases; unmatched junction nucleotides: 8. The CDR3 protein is CASRPGQGTGYEQYF. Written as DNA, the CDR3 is TGTGCCAGTAGACCGGGACAGGGGACGGGCTACGAGCAGTACTTC.

The DNA for the CDR3 is TGTGCCAGCAGCTTGGATTCACTCTCTGGAAACACCATATATTTT. This translates into CASSLDSLSGNTIYF. The J gene is TRBJ1-3, the V gene TRBV5-4; D remains ambiguous. Looked up from germline, CDR1 is SGHNT and CDR2 is YYREEE (reference sequence). The CDR3 loop spans 15 amino acids. V lost 0 bases and J lost 0, with 7 bases in between.

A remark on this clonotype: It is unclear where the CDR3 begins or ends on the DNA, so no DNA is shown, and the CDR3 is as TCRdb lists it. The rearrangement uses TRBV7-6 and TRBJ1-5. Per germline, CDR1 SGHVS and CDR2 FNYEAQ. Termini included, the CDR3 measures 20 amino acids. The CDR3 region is CASSRGDEQYFGPGNQPQHF.

The CDR3 loop reads CASSLLLASNIGELFF. The CDR3 nucleotides are TGCGCCAGCAGCTTGTTACTAGCGTCGAATATCGGGGAGCTGTTTTTT. J is TRBJ2-2 and V is TRBV5-1, with 7 bases aligning to TRBD2. Germline V CDR1 and CDR2: SGHRS, YFSETQ. The length of the CDR3 is 16 residues. Trimming at V came to 1 base and at J to 7 bases, leaving 10 bases not matched to a gene.

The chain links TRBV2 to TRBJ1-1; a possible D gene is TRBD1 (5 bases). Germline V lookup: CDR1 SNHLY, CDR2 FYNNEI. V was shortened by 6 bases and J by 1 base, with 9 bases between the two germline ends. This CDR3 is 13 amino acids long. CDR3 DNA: TGTGCCAGCAGAATCAGGGAGAACACTGAAGCTTTCTTT. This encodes CASRIRENTEAFF.

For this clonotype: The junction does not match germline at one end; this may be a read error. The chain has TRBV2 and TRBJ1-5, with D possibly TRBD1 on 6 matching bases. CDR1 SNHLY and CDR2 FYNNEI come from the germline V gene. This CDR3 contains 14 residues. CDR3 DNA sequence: TGTGCCACCAGTGACCCCGACAGGCCCTCCCCCCAGCATTTT. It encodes CATSDPDRPSPQHF.

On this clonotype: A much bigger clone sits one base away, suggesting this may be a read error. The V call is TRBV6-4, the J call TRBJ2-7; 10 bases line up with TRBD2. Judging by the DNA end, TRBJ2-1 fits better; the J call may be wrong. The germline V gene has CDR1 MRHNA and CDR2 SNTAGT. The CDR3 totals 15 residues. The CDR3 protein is CASSDPSGSYNEQFF. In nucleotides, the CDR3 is TGTGCCAGCAGTGACCCTAGCGGGAGCTACAATGAGCAGTTCTTC.

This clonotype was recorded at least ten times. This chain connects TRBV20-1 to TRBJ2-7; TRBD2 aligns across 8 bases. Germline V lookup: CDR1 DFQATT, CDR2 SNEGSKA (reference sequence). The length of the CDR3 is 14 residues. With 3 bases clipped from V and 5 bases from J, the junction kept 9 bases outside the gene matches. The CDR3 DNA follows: TGCAGTGCTAGGCGCCCGGGAGGGCGGAACGAGCAGTACTTC. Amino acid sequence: CSARRPGGRNEQYF.